One and the same sample provided the 30 T cell receptor beta chains below, sequenced in a study of Ad26.COV2.S vaccination and SARS-CoV-2 variants. Treatment in this sample: 15 to 20 received Ad26.COV2.S at low or high dose, single or two shots; about 5 received placebo; per-sample allocation not given. Samples analyzed were those drawn on day 63 after the first vaccine or placebo injection. The method was immunoSEQ multiplex PCR; TCRdb's version includes in-frame clones alone and lacks a portion of them. The table lists 300,000 to 350,000 clones, 85% to 90% of them singletons. This specimen consisted of peripheral blood, obtained in a trial of Ad26.COV2.S vaccine versus placebo. Every receptor here comes from a person aged 18 to 65 who received the Ad26.COV2.S COVID-19 vaccine or a placebo.

The gene calls are TRBV12-1 and TRBJ1-5. TRBV12-1 is tagged as a pseudogene. The CDR3 runs 15 residues. CDR3 residues: CASSLDAVSNQPQHF. The CDR3, as DNA: TGTGCCAGCAGCTTGGACGCAGTAAGCAATCAGCCCCAGCATTTT.

V gene TRBV23-1 combines with J gene TRBJ1-2; 9 positions match TRBD1. Being an ORF, TRBV23-1 has a function that is uncertain. Trimming removed 10 bases from V and 7 bases from J; junction bases left unmatched: 10. This CDR3 is 13 amino acids long. CDR3: CAKGDRVLCGYTF. The CDR3 DNA sequence: TGCGCCAAAGGGGACAGGGTCCTTTGTGGCTACACCTTC.

This clone showed up just once. The CDR3 DNA sequence: TGTGCCAGCAGCCCCCGGGTTGGCGGGGACCCTGAAGCTTTCTTT. It codes for CASSPRVGGDPEAFF. This sequence joins TRBV5-5 and TRBJ1-1; possibly TRBD1 for D (5 bases). CDR1 SGHKS and CDR2 YYEKEE come from the germline V gene (reference sequence). The CDR3 covers 15 residues. V was pared by 4 bases and J by 6 bases, with 19 bases between.

In its sample, this clone was seen once. V gene TRBV7-9 combines with J gene TRBJ2-1; D perhaps matches TRBD2 (5 bases). Between the trimmed V and J ends, which lost 0 bases and 5 bases, there was a span of 5 bases. The germline V gene encodes CDR1 SEHNR and CDR2 FQNEAQ (reference sequence). CDR3 size: 13 residues. In nucleotides, the CDR3 is TGTGCCAGCAGCTTAGCGACTAACAATGAGCAGTTCTTC. Translating gives CASSLATNNEQFF.

The count of this clone is one. V is TRBV3-1 (or the pseudogene TRBV3-2) and J is TRBJ1-2, with a weak D call TRBD1 (5 bases). Deletions cut 5 bases from V and 2 bases from J, with 9 bases between. Germline CDR1 is LGHDT and CDR2 is YNNKEL (reference sequence). The CDR3 is 13 amino acids. The CDR3 here is CASSFGQNYGYTF. DNA of the CDR3: TGTGCCAGCAGCTTCGGACAAAACTATGGCTACACCTTC.

The V gene is TRBV7-2, the J gene TRBJ1-4; 7 bases fit TRBD1. Losses at the gene ends were 5 bases for V and 5 bases for J; bases not matched to a gene: 8. The CDR3 consists of 15 residues. Germline V gives CDR1 SGHTA, CDR2 FQGNSA. The CDR3 sequence: CASSPRDSYNEKLFF. The CDR3 coding sequence is TGTGCCAGCAGCCCGCGGGACAGTTACAATGAAAAACTGTTTTTT.

This sequence joins TRBV3-1 (or the pseudogene TRBV3-2) and TRBJ1-2; 7 bases are shared with TRBD1. Per the germline V gene, CDR1 is LGHDT and CDR2 is YNNKEL (reference sequence). The V and J ends lost 0 bases and 8 bases, in that order; junction bases with no gene match: 3. This CDR3 spans 13 amino acids. CDR3 nucleotides: TGTGCCAGCAGCCAAGATCAAGGGGGCGGCTACACCTTC. Its protein product is CASSQDQGGGYTF.

This chain uses TRBV18 with TRBJ2-5; TRBD2 is a possible D gene (6 bases). Germline V lookup: CDR1 KGHSH, CDR2 LQKENI. The CDR3 has 13 amino acids. Trimming took off 6 bases at V and 5 bases at J, with 13 bases between the two ends. Here the CDR3 reads CASSPGVPETQYF. Written as DNA, the CDR3 is TGTGCCAGCTCCCCGGGGGTCCCGGAGACCCAGTACTTC.

The V call is TRBV7-3, the J call TRBJ2-2; tentatively, D is TRBD2 (5 bases). This CDR3 comprises 14 residues. V was pared by 3 bases and J by 8 bases, with 13 bases between. From germline, CDR1 is SGHTA and CDR2 FQGTGA. CDR3 region: CASSLSGSEGELFF. The CDR3 DNA is TGTGCCAGCAGCTTGTCGGGGAGTGAAGGGGAGCTGTTTTTT.

The chain couples TRBV4-1 to TRBJ2-2; perhaps TRBD2 as D (6 bases). Germline V gives CDR1 MGHRA, CDR2 YSYEKL. Trimming took 4 bases from V and 5 from J, leaving 20 bases between them. This CDR3 contains 17 residues. The CDR3 coding sequence is TGCGCCAGCAGCCTTCCTCAGACCAGGGCGGGGACCGGGGAGCTGTTTTTT. Its protein is CASSLPQTRAGTGELFF.

The chain links TRBV5-1 to TRBJ2-1, with 12 bases fitting TRBD2. This CDR3 is built from 15 residues. From germline, CDR1 is SGHRS and CDR2 YFSETQ. V dropped 4 bases and J dropped 7; count of bases not matched to a gene: 6. The CDR3 sequence is CASSALAGGVNEQFF. As DNA, the CDR3 is TGCGCCAGCAGCGCGCTAGCGGGAGGGGTTAATGAGCAGTTCTTC.

V gene TRBV9 combines with J gene TRBJ1-3; D unresolved. The length of the CDR3 is 14 residues. Between the trimmed V and J ends, which lost 4 bases and 0 bases, there was a span of 8 bases. Germline V lookup: CDR1 SGDLS, CDR2 YYNGEE. The CDR3 DNA reads TGTGCCAGCAGCACCGCGCTCTCTGGAAACACCATATATTTT. Translating it yields CASSTALSGNTIYF.

V and J are TRBV30 and TRBJ2-7; 8 bases align to TRBD2. Per the germline V gene, CDR1 is GTSNPN and CDR2 is SVGIG (reference sequence). The CDR3 loop spans 13 amino acids. The V and J ends lost 8 bases and 3 bases, in that order; junction bases with no gene match: 9. The CDR3 reads CAGRASGGYEQYV. Here the CDR3 DNA reads TGTGCCGGAAGGGCCAGCGGGGGCTACGAGCAGTACGTC.

This chain connects TRBV11-2 to TRBJ1-2; D call uncertain. V lost 3 bases to trimming and J lost 4 bases, with 9 bases between them. Germline V lookup: CDR1 SGHAT, CDR2 FQNNGV. The CDR3 totals 13 residues. The DNA of the CDR3 is TGTGCCAGCAGCTTGGTTCGAGGCTATGGCTACACCTTC. This gives the protein CASSLVRGYGYTF.

V usage is TRBV9 and J usage is TRBJ1-1; D unclear. The CDR3 consists of 15 residues. The ends were cut back, 0 bases at V and 2 bases at J, with 11 bases in the middle. Germline V lookup: CDR1 SGDLS, CDR2 YYNGEE. The DNA of the CDR3 is TGTGCCAGCAGCGTAGCTCCAGACCCAAACACTGAAGCTTTCTTT. This translates into CASSVAPDPNTEAFF. Combining the CDR3 with reference TRBV9 and TRBJ1-1 gives the whole variable domain DSGVTQTPKHLITATGQRVTLRCSPRSGDLSVYWYQQSLDQGLQFLIQYYNGEERAKGNILERFSAQQFPDLHSELNLSSLELGDSALYFCASSVAPDPNTEAFFGQGTRLTVV.

This rearrangement joins TRBV6-5 to TRBJ2-5; 10 nucleotides line up with TRBD1. The V gene's germline CDR1 is MNHEY and CDR2 SVGAGI. The V segment lost 7 bases and the J segment 6 bases; nucleotides outside the gene matches: 5. The CDR3 runs to 13 residues. In nucleotides, the CDR3 is TGTGCCAGCACCCTGACAGGGGGCCAGACCCAGTACTTC. Translation gives CASTLTGGQTQYF.

The V gene is TRBV2, the J gene TRBJ1-2; D is unclear. This CDR3 has 11 amino acids. The germline gives CDR1 SNHLY, CDR2 FYNNEI. V gave up 6 bases and J gave up 7 bases, with 9 bases separating them. CDR3 sequence (DNA): TGTGCCAGCAGGTCTGAAGGTGGCTACACCTTC. This sequence encodes CASRSEGGYTF.

This rearrangement joins TRBV5-1 to TRBJ1-1; 8 bases match TRBD1. This CDR3 is built from 16 residues. The trim removed 0 bases at V and 2 bases at J, leaving 6 bases unmatched. Germline V lookup: CDR1 SGHRS, CDR2 YFSETQ. The CDR3 region has the DNA TGCGCCAGCAGCTTGGCCCAGGGGGCGTTCAACACTGAAGCTTTCTTT. Its translation: CASSLAQGAFNTEAFF.

The genes are TRBV6-2 or TRBV6-3 and TRBJ1-2, with TRBD1 as a possible D gene (6 bases). This CDR3 contains 13 residues. Germline V lookup: CDR1 MNHEY, CDR2 SVGEGT. The V end lost 6 bases, the J end lost 6 bases, and 14 bases lay between the germline ends. The CDR3 DNA is TGTGCCAGCAGCTCCAGGGGAGGCGATGGCTACACCTTC. As protein: CASSSRGGDGYTF.

The chain links TRBV7-9 to TRBJ1-1; D is uncertain. CDR1 is SEHNR and CDR2 is FQNEAQ in the germline V gene (reference sequence). The CDR3 has 18 amino acids. Trimming removed 5 bases at V and 3 bases at J, with 25 bases between. Here the CDR3 reads CASSPEKGPGPKDTEAFF. The DNA of the CDR3 is TGTGCCAGCAGCCCCGAGAAAGGTCCCGGGCCCAAGGACACTGAAGCTTTCTTT.

The J gene is TRBJ2-2, the V gene TRBV4-3; the D is unclear. Looked up from germline, CDR1 is LGHNA and CDR2 is YSLEER. The V gene lost 0 bases and the J gene lost 0 bases, with 5 bases spanning the gap. The CDR3 covers 15 residues. DNA of the CDR3: TGCGCCAGCAGCCAAGACCGGGCGAACACCGGGGAGCTGTTTTTT. This gives the protein CASSQDRANTGELFF.

The V gene is TRBV5-1, the J gene TRBJ1-6, with D possibly matching TRBD1 (5 bases). The CDR3 loop spans 18 amino acids. Germline-derived CDR1 and CDR2 are SGHRS and YFSETQ. V dropped 0 bases and J dropped 0 bases, with 13 bases sitting between them. The CDR3 DNA follows: TGCGCCAGCAGCTTGGGACAGCCAGGAGACTCCTATAATTCACCCCTCCACTTT. Amino acids: CASSLGQPGDSYNSPLHF.

This clone appeared a few times. V and J are TRBV28 and TRBJ1-3; D uncertain. The CDR3 covers 13 residues. Germline CDR1 is MDHEN and CDR2 is SYDVKM. V lost 10 bases, J lost 4 bases, and 14 bases lay in between. The CDR3: CATVSRPGNTIYF. CDR3 nucleotides: TGTGCCACGGTGAGTCGGCCCGGAAACACCATATATTTT.

The CDR3 DNA is TGTGCCAGCAGTTTTCGGGGACAGATTAATGAAAAACTGTTTTTT. Its protein product is CASSFRGQINEKLFF. This chain joins TRBV28 and TRBJ1-4; TRBD1 matches at 7 bases. CDR1 is MDHEN and CDR2 is SYDVKM in the germline V gene. The junction had 5 bases not matched to a gene; V was cut back by 3 bases and J by 4 bases. The CDR3 loop spans 15 amino acids.

The CDR3 sequence is CARSSVEKGPSGNTIYF. The CDR3 DNA follows: TGTGCCAGAAGCTCTGTGGAGAAGGGTCCTTCTGGAAACACCATATATTTT. The chain carries TRBV5-3 and TRBJ1-3; D gene uncertain. TRBV5-3 is reported as an ORF; its role is uncertain. V lost 3 bases, J lost 1 base, and 17 bases lay in between. CDR3 length: 17 residues.

V gene TRBV7-9 combines with J gene TRBJ1-1; no clear D. V lost 5 bases, J lost 2 bases, and 6 bases lay in between. The CDR3 extends over 12 amino acids. Germline CDR1 reads SEHNR; CDR2 reads FQNEAQ (reference sequence). CDR3 in DNA: TGTGCCAGCAGCCCGGAAAACACTGAAGCTTTCTTT. This codes for CASSPENTEAFF.

V and J are TRBV6-5 and TRBJ1-6, with D hard to call. This CDR3 contains 15 residues. Trimming left V 5 bases short and J 0 bases short, with 8 bases between. Germline CDR1 and CDR2: MNHEY and SVGAGI. This CDR3 is CASSSPSSYNSPLHF. Here the CDR3 DNA reads TGTGCCAGCAGTAGTCCGAGCTCCTATAATTCACCCCTCCACTTT.

The CDR3 DNA reads as TGTGCCAGCAGCTTGGTCGACAGGGTCCTAGGTTATGGCTACACCTTC. It translates to CASSLVDRVLGYGYTF. This chain links TRBV5-4 with TRBJ1-2, with TRBD1 matching over 7 bases. The CDR3 runs to 16 residues. The ends lost 0 bases at V and 5 bases at J; junction bases unmatched: 10. CDR1 is SGHNT, CDR2 YYREEE, per germline (reference sequence).

The V call is TRBV9, the J call TRBJ1-1; the D gene is possibly TRBD1 (6 bases). The length of the CDR3 is 16 residues. Germline V lookup: CDR1 SGDLS, CDR2 YYNGEE. V was pared by 4 bases and J by 0 bases, with 16 bases between. The CDR3 loop is CASSPRKDRLNTEAFF. In DNA form, the CDR3 reads TGTGCCAGCAGCCCTAGGAAAGACAGGTTGAACACTGAAGCTTTCTTT.

This clone has only one observation. The genes are TRBV14 and TRBJ1-5; a weak D match, TRBD1 (6 bases). V lost 2 bases, J lost 9 bases, and 11 bases lay in between. This CDR3 comprises 13 residues. Looked up from germline, CDR1 is SGHDN and CDR2 is FVKESK. The CDR3 protein is CASSQYSTGPQHF. In nucleotides, the CDR3 is TGTGCCAGCAGCCAATACTCGACAGGGCCCCAGCATTTT.